Here is one TCR beta chain with its context. This clone has just one count. Its cognate antigen has yet to be identified. Nothing much larger sits one base from this clone, and base qualities are not available. This sample was taken from a study of shared clonotypes between healthy human individuals (dated by TCRdb to 2018 to 2021). Turning to the overall study: The cohort comprised two women and a few men aged 18 to 49 years. Per donor, three plates each were used for CD4 naive and CD4 memory, two for CD8 naive, and one for CD8 memory. Blood TCR repertoires of about 5 healthy adults were deeply sequenced to estimate repertoire size and the extent of clonotype sharing between individuals. To increase sequencing depth and limit assay-specific biases, TCR repertoire library preparation and sequencing were carried out by different laboratories using diverse techniques. Each donor's leukapheresis produced roughly between roughly 0.94 and 9.5 billion PBMCs.

Using the deep immunoSEQ assay, TCR CDR3 regions were amplified from genomic DNA by multiplex PCR. Extracted genomic DNA from each cell subset was distributed evenly across all wells of several immunoSEQ 96-well plates, and each plate was treated as a replicate. For sorted subsets, each replicate PCR was loaded with about 200 ng genomic DNA, equivalent to 30,000 to 35,000 T cell genomes. Purified libraries were measured with a Qubit 3.0 fluorometer, size-checked on a Bioanalyzer 2100, and measured again with the KAPA Library Quantification kit. Each immunoSEQ 96-well plate was sequenced on its own single-read 150-cycle Illumina NextSeq 550 flow cell. The authors' pipeline ran thus. The immunoSEQ output contained only junctional sequences without quality scores, so filtering could not match that applied to full-length reads. To assign V/J genes and CDR3, sequences were annotated against IMGT germline references using PyIR, a Python wrapper for IgBLAST v1.9. Reads with weak V/J assignments (E-value above 1e-6), missing CDR3, stop codons, out-of-frame junctions, or ambiguous translated residues were removed. A V3J clonotype was defined by an identical inferred V gene, J gene, and CDR3 amino acid sequence. Percentage overlap between repertoires was calculated by dividing the number of shared unique clonotypes by the size of the smaller repertoire. RTK rarefaction, the Chao1 estimator, and Recon v2.1 estimates of unobserved clonotypes were used to assess repertoire richness. OLGA was used to compute generation probabilities for all TCRbeta clonotypes that the gDNA method yielded from a few donors. TCRdb retrieved this table from immuneACCESS and kept in-frame rearrangements only. Not all clones are present; in checked studies, unresolved V genes account for under half, and no reason is known for the remainder. V, J and clone size are those of that table, while D and trimming were read from the DNA. Counted in this sample were roughly 2.1 million clones; 93% of them appeared once. The ten largest clones take up 1.5% to 2% of the sample.

Points the paper makes about the study in general: Sampling was limited to blood, and TCR repertoires in tissue likely differ from TCR repertoires in blood. Naive subsets generally had larger estimated clonotype richness than memory subsets. Even with the large sequencing depth, rarefaction of the sorted-subset datasets indicated that sequencing was incomplete. Because the study included only a small number of donors, the genetic and exposure-history diversity represented was limited. Compared with non-shared clonotypes, clonotypes shared by all four sorted-subset donors had higher generation probabilities. When a few donors were compared, the shared fraction of clonotypes was approximately 5% for naive CD4, 3.5% to 4% for naive CD8, 2% to 2.5% for memory CD4, and approximately 0.4% for memory CD8. Based on pairwise subsampling, the degree of clonotype sharing among donors was expected to be affected by sequencing depth.

CD8 naive samples consisted of CD45RO-negative cells that were positively selected for CCR7, yielding a CD45RA+CCR7+ population without TemRA cells. The donors were healthy, HIV-negative adults with no recently reported acute infections or vaccinations. All donors were Caucasian adults living in Nashville, Tennessee, USA. After blood collection by leukapheresis, PBMCs were isolated using Ficoll-Histopaque density gradient centrifugation and then cryopreserved in the vapor phase of liquid nitrogen. Analytical flow cytometry was used to check the purity and quantity of every magnetically sorted T cell population. Genomic DNA was isolated from every sorted fraction and measured by UV absorbance on a Nanodrop 2000c. Its CDR3 holds 16 amino acids, cysteine through phenylalanine. The retained sequence is limited to the CDR3, 48 bases, with the frame set at the first base. Deletion took 0 bases off V and 0 bases off J, with a span of 12 bases between the germline ends. The germline V gene (reference sequence) provides CDR1 GTSNPN and CDR2 SVGIG.

The clonotype comes from a man aged 18 to 30 in good health. Some clones in this sample may be carry-over from other donors' samples. The sequenced sample was naive CD8+ T cells from PBMCs. The cell subset or site label on this specimen signifies: CD45RA+CCR7+. This receptor chain uses TRBV30 and TRBJ1-3; a confident D gene designation cannot be given. Here the CDR3 is given as CAWSVGPESSGNTIYF. DNA sequence: TGTGCCTGGAGTGTGGGCCCGGAGAGCTCTGGAAACACCATATATTTT.